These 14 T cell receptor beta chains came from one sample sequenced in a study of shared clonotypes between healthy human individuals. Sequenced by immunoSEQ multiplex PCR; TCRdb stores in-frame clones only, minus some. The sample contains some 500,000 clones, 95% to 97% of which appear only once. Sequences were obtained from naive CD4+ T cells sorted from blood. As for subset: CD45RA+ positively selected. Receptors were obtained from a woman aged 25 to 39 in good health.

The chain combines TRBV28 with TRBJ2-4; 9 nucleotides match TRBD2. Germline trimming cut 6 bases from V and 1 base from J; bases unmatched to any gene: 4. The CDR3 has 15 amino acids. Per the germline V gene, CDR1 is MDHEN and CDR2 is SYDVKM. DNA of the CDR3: TGTGCCAGCAGACCTAGCGGGGTGGCCAAAAACATTCAGTACTTC. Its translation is CASRPSGVAKNIQYF. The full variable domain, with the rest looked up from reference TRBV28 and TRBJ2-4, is DVKVTQSSRYLVKRTGEKVFLECVQDMDHENMFWYRQDPGLGLRLIYFSYDVKMKEKGDIPEGYSVSREKKERFSLILESASTNQTSMYLCASRPSGVAKNIQYFGAGTRLSVL.

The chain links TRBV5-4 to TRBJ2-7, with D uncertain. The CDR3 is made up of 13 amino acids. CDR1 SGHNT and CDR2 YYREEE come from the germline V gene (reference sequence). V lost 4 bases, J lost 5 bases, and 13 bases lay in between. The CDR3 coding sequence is TGTGCCAGCAGCCGTGGACGGTCTAACGAGCAGTACTTC. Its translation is CASSRGRSNEQYF.

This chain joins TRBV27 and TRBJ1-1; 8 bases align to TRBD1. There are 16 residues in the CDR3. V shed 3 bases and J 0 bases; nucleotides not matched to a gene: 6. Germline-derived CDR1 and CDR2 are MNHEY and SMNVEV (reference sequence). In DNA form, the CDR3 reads TGTGCCAGCAGTTTGCGACAGGGGCCCATGAACACTGAAGCTTTCTTT. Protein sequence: CASSLRQGPMNTEAFF.

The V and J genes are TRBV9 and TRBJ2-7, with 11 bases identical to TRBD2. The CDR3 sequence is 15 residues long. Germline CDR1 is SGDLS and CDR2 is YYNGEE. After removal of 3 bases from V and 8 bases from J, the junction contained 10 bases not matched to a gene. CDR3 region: CASSAGTSGWGKQYF. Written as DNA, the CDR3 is TGTGCCAGCAGCGCCGGGACTAGCGGCTGGGGGAAGCAGTACTTC.

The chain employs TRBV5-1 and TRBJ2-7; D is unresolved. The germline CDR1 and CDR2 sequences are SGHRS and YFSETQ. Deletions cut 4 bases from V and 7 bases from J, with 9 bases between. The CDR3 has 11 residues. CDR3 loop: CASSLYEEQYF. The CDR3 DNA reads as TGCGCCAGCAGCCTGTATGAGGAGCAGTACTTC. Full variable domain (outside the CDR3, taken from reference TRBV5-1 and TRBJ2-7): KAGVTQTPRYLIKTRGQQVTLSCSPISGHRSVSWYQQTPGQGLQFLFEYFSETQRNKGNFPGRFSGRQFSNSRSEMNVSTLELGDSALYLCASSLYEEQYFGPGTRLTVT.

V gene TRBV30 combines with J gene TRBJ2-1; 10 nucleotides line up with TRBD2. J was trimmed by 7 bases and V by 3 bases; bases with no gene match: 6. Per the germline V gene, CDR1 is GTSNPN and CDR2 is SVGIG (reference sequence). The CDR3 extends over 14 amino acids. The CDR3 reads CAWSGLAERNEQFF. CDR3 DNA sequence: TGTGCCTGGAGCGGACTAGCGGAAAGGAATGAGCAGTTCTTC.

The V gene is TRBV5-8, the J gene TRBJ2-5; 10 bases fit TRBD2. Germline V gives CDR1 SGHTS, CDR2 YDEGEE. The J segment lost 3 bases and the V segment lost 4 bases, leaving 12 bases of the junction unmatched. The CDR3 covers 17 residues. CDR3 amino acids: CASSPGALAGLKETQYF. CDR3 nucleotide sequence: TGTGCCAGCAGCCCGGGTGCACTAGCGGGACTAAAAGAGACCCAGTACTTC. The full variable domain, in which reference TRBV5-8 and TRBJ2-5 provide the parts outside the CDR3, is EAGVTQSPTHLIKTRGQQATLRCSPISGHTSVYWYQQALGLGLQFLLWYDEGEERNRGNFPPRFSGRQFPNYSSELNVNALELEDSALYLCASSPGALAGLKETQYFGPGTRLLVL.

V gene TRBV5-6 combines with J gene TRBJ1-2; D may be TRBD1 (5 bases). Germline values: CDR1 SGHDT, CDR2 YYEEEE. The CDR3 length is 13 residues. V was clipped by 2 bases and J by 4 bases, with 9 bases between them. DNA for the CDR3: TGTGCCAGCAGCTTAAGGGGTGGCTATGGCTACACCTTC. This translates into CASSLRGGYGYTF.

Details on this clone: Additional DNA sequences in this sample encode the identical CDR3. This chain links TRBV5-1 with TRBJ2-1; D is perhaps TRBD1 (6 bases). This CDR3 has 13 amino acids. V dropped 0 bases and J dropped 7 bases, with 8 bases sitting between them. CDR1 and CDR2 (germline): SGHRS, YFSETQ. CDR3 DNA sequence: TGCGCCAGCAGCTTGGGGCAGGGGAATGAGCAGTTCTTC. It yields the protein CASSLGQGNEQFF. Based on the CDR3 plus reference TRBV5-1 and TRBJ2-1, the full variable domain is KAGVTQTPRYLIKTRGQQVTLSCSPISGHRSVSWYQQTPGQGLQFLFEYFSETQRNKGNFPGRFSGRQFSNSRSEMNVSTLELGDSALYLCASSLGQGNEQFFGPGTRLTVL.

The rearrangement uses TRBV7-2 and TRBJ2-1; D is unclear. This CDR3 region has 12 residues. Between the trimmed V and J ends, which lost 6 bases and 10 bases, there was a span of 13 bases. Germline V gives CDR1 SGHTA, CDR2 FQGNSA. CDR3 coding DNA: TGTGCCAGCAGGGCACCTGATCCCGAGCAGTTCTTC. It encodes CASRAPDPEQFF. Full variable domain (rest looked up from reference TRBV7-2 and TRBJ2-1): GAGVSQSPSNKVTEKGKDVELRCDPISGHTALYWYRQSLGQGLEFLIYFQGNSAPDKSGLPSDRFSAERTGGSVSTLTIQRTQQEDSAVYLCASRAPDPEQFFGPGTRLTVL.

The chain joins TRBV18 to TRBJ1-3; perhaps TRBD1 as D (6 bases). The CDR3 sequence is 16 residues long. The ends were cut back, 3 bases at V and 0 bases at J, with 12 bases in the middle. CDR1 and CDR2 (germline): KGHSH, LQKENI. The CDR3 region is CASSPADSLSGNTIYF. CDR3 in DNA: TGTGCCAGCTCACCCGCGGACAGCCTCTCTGGAAACACCATATATTTT.

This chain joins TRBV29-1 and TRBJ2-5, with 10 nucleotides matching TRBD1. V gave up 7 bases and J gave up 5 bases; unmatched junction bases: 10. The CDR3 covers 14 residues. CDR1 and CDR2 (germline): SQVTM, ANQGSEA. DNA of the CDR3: TGCAGCGGGTCGGGACAGGGGCTCGGGGAGACCCAGTACTTC. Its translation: CSGSGQGLGETQYF. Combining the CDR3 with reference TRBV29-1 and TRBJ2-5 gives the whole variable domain SAVISQKPSRDICQRGTSLTIQCQVDSQVTMMFWYRQQPGQSLTLIATANQGSEATYESGFVIDKFPISRPNLTFSTLTVSNMSPEDSSIYLCSGSGQGLGETQYFGPGTRLLVL.

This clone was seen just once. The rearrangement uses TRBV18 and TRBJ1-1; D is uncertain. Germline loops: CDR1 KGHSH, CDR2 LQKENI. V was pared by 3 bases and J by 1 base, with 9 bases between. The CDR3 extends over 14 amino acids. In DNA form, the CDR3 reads TGTGCCAGCTCACCGACTCCAGGGAACACTGAAGCTTTCTTT. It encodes CASSPTPGNTEAFF. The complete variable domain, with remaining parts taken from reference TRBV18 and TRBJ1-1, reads NAGVMQNPRHLVRRRGQEARLRCSPMKGHSHVYWYRQLPEEGLKFMVYLQKENIIDESGMPKERFSAEFPKEGPSILRIQQVVRGDSAAYFCASSPTPGNTEAFFGQGTRLTVV.

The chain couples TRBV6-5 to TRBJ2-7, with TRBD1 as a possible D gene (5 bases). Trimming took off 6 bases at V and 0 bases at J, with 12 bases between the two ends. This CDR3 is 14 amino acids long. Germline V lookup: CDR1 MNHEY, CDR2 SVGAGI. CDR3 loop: CASSRTGNSYEQYF. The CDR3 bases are TGTGCCAGCAGCCGAACAGGAAACTCCTACGAGCAGTACTTC.